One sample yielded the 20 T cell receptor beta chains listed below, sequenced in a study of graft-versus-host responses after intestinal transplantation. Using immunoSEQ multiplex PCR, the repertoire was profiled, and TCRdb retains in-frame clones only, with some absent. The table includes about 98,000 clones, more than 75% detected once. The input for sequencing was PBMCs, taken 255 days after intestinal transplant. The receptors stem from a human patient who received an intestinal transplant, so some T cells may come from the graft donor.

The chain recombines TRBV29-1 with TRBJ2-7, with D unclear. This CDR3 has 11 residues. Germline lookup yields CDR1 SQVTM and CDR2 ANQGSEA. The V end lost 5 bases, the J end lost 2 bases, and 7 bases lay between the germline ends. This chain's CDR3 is CSVWVPYEQYF. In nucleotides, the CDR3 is TGCAGCGTTTGGGTTCCCTACGAGCAGTACTTC.

The CDR3 loop is CASSVGSGNTGELFF. CDR3 in DNA: TGTGCCAGCAGCGTAGGGAGTGGTAACACCGGGGAGCTGTTTTTT. The chain has TRBV9 and TRBJ2-2, with D hard to call. CDR1 is SGDLS and CDR2 is YYNGEE in the germline V gene. The CDR3 is 15 residues long. Trimming shortened V by 0 bases and J by 2 bases, and 8 bases separated the two germline ends.

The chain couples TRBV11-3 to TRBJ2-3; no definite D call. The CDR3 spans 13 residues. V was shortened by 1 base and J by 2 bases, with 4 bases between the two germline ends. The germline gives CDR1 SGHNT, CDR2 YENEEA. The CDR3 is CASSLGHTDTQYF. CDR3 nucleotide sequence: TGTGCCAGCAGCTTAGGGCACACAGATACGCAGTATTTT.

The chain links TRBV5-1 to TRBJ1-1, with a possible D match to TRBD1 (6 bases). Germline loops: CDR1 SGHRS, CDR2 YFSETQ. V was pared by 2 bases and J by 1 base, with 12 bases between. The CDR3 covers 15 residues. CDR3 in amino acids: CASSLQGAGNTEAFF. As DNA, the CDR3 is TGCGCCAGCAGCTTACAGGGCGCGGGGAACACTGAAGCTTTCTTT.

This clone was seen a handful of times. CDR3 sequence (DNA): TGTGCCAGCAGCCAAGAGTTGCGGGTTCACACTGAAGCTTTCTTT. Translation: CASSQELRVHTEAFF. V and J are TRBV4-2 and TRBJ1-1, with no clear D. Per germline, CDR1 LGHNA and CDR2 YNFKEQ. V lost 0 bases and J lost 3, with 11 bases in between. The CDR3 extends over 15 amino acids.

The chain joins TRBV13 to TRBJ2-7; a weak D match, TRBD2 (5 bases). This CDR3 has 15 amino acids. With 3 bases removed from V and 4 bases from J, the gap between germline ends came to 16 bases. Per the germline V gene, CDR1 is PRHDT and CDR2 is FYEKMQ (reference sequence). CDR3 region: CASSFRTGKRYEQYF. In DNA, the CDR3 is TGTGCCAGCAGCTTCCGGACGGGGAAACGGTACGAGCAGTACTTC.

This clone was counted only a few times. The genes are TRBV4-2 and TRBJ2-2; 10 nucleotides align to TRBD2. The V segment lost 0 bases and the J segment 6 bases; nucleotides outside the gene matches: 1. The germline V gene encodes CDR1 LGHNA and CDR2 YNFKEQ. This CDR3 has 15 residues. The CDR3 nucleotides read TGTGCCAGCAGCCAAGAGAGCGGGGGGGCCGGGGAGCTGTTTTTT. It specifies CASSQESGGAGELFF.

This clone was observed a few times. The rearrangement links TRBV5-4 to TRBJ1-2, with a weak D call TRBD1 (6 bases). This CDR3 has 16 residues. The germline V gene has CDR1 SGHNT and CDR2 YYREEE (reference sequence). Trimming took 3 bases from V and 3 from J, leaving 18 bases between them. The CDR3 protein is CASSSAGHEGDYGYTF. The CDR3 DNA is TGTGCCAGCAGCTCAGCGGGACATGAGGGGGACTATGGCTACACCTTC.

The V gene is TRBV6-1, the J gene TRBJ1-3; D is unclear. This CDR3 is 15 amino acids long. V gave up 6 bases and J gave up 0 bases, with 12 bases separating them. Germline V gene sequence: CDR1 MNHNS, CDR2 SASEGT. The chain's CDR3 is CASRGWKVSGNTIYF. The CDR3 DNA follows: TGTGCCAGCAGGGGGTGGAAGGTCTCTGGAAACACCATATATTTT.

CDR3 DNA sequence: TGTGCCAGCAGTCGCGGGGGCTCTGGAAACACCATATATTTT. Its protein product is CASSRGGSGNTIYF. V gene TRBV27 combines with J gene TRBJ1-3; TRBD1 might be the D (5 bases). V gave up 5 bases and J gave up 0 bases, with 8 bases separating them. The CDR3 is 14 amino acids. Germline CDR1 and CDR2: MNHEY and SMNVEV (reference sequence).

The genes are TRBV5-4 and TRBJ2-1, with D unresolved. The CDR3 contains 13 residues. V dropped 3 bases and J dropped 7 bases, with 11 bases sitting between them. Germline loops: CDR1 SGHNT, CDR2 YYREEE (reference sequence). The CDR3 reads CASSSNSLNEQFF. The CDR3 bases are TGTGCCAGCAGCTCCAACAGCTTAAATGAGCAGTTCTTC. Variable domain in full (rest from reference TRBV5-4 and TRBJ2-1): ETGVTQSPTHLIKTRGQQVTLRCSSQSGHNTVSWYQQALGQGPQFIFQYYREEENGRGNFPPRFSGLQFPNYSSELNVNALELDDSALYLCASSSNSLNEQFFGPGTRLTVL.

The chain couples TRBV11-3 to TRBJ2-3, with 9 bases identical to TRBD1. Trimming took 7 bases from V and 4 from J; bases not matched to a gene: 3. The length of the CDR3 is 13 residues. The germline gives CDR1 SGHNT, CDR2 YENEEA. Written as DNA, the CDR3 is TGTGCCAGCAAGGGACAGGGACCAGATACGCAGTATTTT. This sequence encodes CASKGQGPDTQYF. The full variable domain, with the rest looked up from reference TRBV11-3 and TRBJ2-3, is EAGVVQSPRYKIIEKKQPVAFWCNPISGHNTLYWYLQNLGQGPELLIRYENEEAVDDSQLPKDRFSAERLKGVDSTLKIQPAELGDSAVYLCASKGQGPDTQYFGPGTRLTVL.

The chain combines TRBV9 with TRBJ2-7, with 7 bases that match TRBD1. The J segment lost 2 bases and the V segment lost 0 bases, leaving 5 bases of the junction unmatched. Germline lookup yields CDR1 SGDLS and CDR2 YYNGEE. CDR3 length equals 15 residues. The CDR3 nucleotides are TGTGCCAGCAGCGTAGGGGGGACAGCTCCCTACGAGCAGTACTTC. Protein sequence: CASSVGGTAPYEQYF. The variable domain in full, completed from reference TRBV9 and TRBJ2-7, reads DSGVTQTPKHLITATGQRVTLRCSPRSGDLSVYWYQQSLDQGLQFLIQYYNGEERAKGNILERFSAQQFPDLHSELNLSSLELGDSALYFCASSVGGTAPYEQYFGPGTRLTVT.

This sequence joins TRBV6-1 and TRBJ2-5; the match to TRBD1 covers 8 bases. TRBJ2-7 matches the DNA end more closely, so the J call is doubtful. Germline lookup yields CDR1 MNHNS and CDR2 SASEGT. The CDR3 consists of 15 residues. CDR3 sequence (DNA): TGTGCCAGCAGACCGCAGCAGGGGGCCCTCTACGAGCAGTACTTC. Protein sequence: CASRPQQGALYEQYF.

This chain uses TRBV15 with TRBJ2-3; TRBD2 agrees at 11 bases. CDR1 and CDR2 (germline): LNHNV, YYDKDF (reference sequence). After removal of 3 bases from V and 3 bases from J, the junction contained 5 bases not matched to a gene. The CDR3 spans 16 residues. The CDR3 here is CATSSSGGGRTDTQYF. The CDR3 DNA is TGTGCCACCAGCAGTAGCGGGGGGGGAAGGACAGATACGCAGTATTTT. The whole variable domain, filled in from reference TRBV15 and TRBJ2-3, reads DAMVIQNPRYQVTQFGKPVTLSCSQTLNHNVMYWYQQKSSQAPKLLFHYYDKDFNNEADTPDNFQSRRPNTSFCFLDIRSPGLGDTAMYLCATSSSGGGRTDTQYFGPGTRLTVL.

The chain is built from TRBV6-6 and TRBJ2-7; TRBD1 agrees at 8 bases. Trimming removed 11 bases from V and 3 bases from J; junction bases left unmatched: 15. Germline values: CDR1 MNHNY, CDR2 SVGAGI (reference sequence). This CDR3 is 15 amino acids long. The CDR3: CALRPLTGENYEQYF. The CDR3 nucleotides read TGTGCCTTGCGACCCTTGACAGGGGAAAACTACGAGCAGTACTTC.

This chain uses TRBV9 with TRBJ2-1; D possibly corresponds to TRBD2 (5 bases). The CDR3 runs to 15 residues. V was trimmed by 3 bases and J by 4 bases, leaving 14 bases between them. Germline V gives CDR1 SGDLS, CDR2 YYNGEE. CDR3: CASSAEARLYNEQFF. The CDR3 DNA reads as TGTGCCAGCAGCGCAGAAGCGAGACTATACAATGAGCAGTTCTTC.

The CDR3 loop reads CASSQGPGQGNEQYF. The CDR3 DNA reads as TGCGCCAGCAGCCAAGGACCGGGACAGGGTAACGAGCAGTACTTC. This chain connects TRBV4-1 to TRBJ2-7, with 9 positions matching TRBD1. The CDR3 extends over 15 amino acids. CDR1 and CDR2 from the germline V gene are MGHRA and YSYEKL. V dropped 1 base and J dropped 5; count of bases not matched to a gene: 6.

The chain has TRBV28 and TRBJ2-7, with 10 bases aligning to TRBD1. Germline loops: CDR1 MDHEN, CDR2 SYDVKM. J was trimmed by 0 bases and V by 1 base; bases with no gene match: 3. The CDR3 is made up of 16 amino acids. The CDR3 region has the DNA TGTGCCAGCAGTTTATTTGGGACAGGGGCCTCCTACGAGCAGTACTTC. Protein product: CASSLFGTGASYEQYF.

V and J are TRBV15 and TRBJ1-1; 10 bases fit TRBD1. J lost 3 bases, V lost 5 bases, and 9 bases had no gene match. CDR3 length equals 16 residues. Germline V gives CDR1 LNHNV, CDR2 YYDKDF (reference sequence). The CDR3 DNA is TGTGCCACCAGCCCTCCTCGACAGGGGGCGGACACTGAAGCTTTCTTT. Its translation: CATSPPRQGADTEAFF.